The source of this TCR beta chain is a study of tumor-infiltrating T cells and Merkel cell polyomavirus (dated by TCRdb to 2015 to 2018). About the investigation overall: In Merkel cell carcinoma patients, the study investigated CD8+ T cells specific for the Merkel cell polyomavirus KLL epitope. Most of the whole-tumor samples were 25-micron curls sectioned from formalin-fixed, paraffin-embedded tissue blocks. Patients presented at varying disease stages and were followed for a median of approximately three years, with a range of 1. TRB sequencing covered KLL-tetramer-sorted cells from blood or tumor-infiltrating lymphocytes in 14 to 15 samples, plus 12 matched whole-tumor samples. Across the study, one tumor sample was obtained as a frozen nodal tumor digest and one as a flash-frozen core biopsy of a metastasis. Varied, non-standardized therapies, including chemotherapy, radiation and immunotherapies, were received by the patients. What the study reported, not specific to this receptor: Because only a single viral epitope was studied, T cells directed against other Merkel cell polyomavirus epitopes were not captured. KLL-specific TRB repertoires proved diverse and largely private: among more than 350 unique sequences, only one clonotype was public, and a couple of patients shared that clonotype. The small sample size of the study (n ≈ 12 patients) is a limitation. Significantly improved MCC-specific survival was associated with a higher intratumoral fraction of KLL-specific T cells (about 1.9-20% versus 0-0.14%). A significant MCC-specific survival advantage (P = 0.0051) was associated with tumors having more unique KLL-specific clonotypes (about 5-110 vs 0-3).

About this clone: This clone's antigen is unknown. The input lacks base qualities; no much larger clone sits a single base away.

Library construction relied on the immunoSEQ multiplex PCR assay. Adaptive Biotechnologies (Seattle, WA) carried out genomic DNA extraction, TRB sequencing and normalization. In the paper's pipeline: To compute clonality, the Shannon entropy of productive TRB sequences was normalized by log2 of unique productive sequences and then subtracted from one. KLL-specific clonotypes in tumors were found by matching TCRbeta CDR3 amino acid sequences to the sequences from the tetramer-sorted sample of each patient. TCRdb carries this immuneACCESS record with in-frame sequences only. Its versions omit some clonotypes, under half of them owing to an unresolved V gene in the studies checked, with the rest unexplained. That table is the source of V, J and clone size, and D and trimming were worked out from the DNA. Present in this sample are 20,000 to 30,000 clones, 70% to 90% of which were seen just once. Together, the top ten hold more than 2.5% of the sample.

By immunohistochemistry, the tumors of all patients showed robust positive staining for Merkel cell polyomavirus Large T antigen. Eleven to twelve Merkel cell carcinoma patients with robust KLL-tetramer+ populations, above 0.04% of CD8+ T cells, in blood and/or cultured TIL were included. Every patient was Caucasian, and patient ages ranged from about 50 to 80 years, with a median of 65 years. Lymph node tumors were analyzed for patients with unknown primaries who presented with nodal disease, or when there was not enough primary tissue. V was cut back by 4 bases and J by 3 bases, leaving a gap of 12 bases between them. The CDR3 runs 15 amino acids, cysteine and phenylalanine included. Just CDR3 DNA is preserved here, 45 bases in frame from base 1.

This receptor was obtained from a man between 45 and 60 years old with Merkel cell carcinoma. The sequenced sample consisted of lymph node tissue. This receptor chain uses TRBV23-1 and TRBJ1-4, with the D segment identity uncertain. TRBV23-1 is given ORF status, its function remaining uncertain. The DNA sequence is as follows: TGCGCCAGCAGTCCCGGGCGAGGGTCTAATGAAAAACTGTTTTTT. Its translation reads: CASSPGRGSNEKLFF.